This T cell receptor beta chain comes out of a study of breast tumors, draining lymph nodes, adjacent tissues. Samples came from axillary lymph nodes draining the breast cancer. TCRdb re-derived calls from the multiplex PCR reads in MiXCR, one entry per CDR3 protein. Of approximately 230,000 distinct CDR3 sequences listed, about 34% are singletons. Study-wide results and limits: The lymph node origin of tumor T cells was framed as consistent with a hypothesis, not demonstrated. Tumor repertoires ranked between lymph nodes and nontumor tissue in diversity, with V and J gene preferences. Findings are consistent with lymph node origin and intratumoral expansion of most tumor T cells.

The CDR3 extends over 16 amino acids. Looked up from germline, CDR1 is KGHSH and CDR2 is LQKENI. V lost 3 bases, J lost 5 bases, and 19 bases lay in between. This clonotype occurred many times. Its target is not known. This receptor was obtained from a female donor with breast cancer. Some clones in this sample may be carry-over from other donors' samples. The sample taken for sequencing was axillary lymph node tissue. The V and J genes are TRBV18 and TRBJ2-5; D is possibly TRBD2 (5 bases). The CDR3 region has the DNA TGTGCCAGCTCACCTCCCTCGCGAGGGAGCAGGGAGACCCAGTACTTC. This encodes CASSPPSRGSRETQYF.